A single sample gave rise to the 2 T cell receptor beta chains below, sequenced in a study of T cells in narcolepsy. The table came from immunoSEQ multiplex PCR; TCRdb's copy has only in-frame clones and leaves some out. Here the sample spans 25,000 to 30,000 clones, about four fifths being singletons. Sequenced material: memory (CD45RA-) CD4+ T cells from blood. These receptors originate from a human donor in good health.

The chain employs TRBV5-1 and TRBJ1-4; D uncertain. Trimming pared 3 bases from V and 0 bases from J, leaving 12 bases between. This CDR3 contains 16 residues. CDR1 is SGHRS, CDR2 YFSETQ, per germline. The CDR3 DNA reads TGCGCCAGCAGCTGGTCGCCACCAGCAACTAATGAAAAACTGTTTTTT. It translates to CASSWSPPATNEKLFF.

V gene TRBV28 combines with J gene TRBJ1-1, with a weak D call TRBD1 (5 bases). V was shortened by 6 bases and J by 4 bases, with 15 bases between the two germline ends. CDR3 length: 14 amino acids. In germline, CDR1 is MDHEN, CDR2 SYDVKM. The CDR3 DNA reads TGTGCCAGCAGCCGCCGACCGGGGGGCACTGAAGCTTTCTTT. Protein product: CASSRRPGGTEAFF.